This T cell receptor beta chain was documented in a study of control samples from healthy donors and cancer patients. Germline-derived CDR1 and CDR2 are SGHRS and YFSETQ. With V trimmed by 1 base and J by 5 bases, 14 bases remained unmatched. The length of the CDR3 is 18 residues. Produced via immunoSEQ multiplex PCR; TCRdb's table is partial and in-frame only. This sample carries 150,000 to 200,000 clones, approximately 91% of them seen once, and the ten largest clones take 2%. This rearrangement joins TRBV5-1 to TRBJ1-4; 7 nucleotides match TRBD1. This sequence was found in a woman in her 40s in good health. Sequencing was done on a sample of blood. The CDR3 DNA reads as TGCGCCAGCAGCTTGACTGGGGGCCGGGACAGCAGGAATGAAAAACTGTTTTTT. Amino acid sequence: CASSLTGGRDSRNEKLFF.